This T cell receptor beta chain was recorded in a study of CD8+CD57+ T cells in acquired aplastic anemia. Study-wide background: Quantities of DNA derived from sorted CD4+ and CD8+ cells averaged around 3 ug. Regarding the study as a whole: Significance was not reached for CD8+ Simpson's diversity between patients and controls. Patients and controls were found to share 25 to 35 CD8+ CDR3 sequences.

The template for TCR beta VDJ and CDR3 sequence profiling was genomic DNA. MiXCR was run by TCRdb on the reads, yielding one entry per CDR3 protein. The table records tens of thousands of distinct CDR3 sequences, about half of them present only once. Comment on this clonotype: What it recognizes is unknown.

Trimming took 3 bases from V and 0 from J, leaving 15 bases between them. Germline V gene data show CDR1 as DFQATT and CDR2 as SNEGSKA (reference sequence). This CDR3 contains 16 residues. The gene calls are TRBV20-1 and TRBJ2-1, with D possibly matching TRBD1 (5 bases). Sequencing was done on a sample of sorted CD4+, CD8+, or CD8+CD57+ T cells (not recorded which) from PBMCs. The TCR comes from a human donor in good health, serving as a control. The CDR3 sequence is CSASFLGASSYNEQFF. The CDR3 DNA is TGCAGTGCTAGTTTTTTAGGGGCTAGCTCCTACAATGAGCAGTTCTTC.